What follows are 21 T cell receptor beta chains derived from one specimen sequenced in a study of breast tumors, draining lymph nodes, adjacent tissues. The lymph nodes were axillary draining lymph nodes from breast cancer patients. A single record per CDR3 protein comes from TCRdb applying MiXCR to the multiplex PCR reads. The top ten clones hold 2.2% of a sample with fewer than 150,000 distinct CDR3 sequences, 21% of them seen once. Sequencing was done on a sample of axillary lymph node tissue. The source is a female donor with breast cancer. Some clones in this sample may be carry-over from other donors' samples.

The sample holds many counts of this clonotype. The CDR3 here is CASSYSRDSYEQYF. CDR3 nucleotide sequence: TGTGCCAGCAGTTACTCCCGGGACAGTTACGAGCAGTACTTC. V usage is TRBV6-5 and J usage is TRBJ2-7, with 7 bases fitting TRBD1. The ends lost 0 bases at V and 4 bases at J; junction bases unmatched: 3. Germline V CDR1 and CDR2: MNHEY, SVGAGI. The CDR3 has 14 amino acids.

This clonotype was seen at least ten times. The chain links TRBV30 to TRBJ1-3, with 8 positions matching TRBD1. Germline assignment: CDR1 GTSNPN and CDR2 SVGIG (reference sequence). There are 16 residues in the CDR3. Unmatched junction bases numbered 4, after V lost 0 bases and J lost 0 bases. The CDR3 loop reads CAWSVGTGGSGNTIYF. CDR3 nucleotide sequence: TGTGCCTGGAGTGTGGGAACAGGGGGCTCTGGAAACACCATATATTTT.

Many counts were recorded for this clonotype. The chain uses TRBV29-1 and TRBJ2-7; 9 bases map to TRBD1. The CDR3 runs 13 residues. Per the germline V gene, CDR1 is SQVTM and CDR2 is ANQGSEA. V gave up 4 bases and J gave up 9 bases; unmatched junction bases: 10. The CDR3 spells CSVVRTGALGQYF. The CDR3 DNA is TGCAGCGTTGTAAGGACAGGGGCCCTCGGGCAGTACTTC.

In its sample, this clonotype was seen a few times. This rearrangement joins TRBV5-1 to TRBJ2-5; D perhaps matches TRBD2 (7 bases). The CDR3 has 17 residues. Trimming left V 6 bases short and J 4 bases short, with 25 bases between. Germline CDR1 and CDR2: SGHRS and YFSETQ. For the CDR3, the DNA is TGCGCCAGCACCCCTGGCCCGGGGGGCGCGCTTGGAGAGACCCAGTACTTC. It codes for CASTPGPGGALGETQYF.

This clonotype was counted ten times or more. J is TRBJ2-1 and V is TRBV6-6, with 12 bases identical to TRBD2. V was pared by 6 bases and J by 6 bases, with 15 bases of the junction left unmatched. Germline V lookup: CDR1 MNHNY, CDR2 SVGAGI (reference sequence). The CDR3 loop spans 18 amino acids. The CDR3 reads CASSTGGLAGGGSNEQFF. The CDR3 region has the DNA TGTGCCAGCAGCACAGGGGGACTAGCGGGTGGGGGGAGCAATGAGCAGTTCTTC.

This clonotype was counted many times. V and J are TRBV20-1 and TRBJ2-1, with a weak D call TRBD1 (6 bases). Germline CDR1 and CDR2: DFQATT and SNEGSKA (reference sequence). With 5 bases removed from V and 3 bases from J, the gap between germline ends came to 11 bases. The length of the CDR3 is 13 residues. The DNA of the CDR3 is TGCAGTGCTGATGCGACAGGCTACAATGAGCAGTTCTTC. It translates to CSADATGYNEQFF.

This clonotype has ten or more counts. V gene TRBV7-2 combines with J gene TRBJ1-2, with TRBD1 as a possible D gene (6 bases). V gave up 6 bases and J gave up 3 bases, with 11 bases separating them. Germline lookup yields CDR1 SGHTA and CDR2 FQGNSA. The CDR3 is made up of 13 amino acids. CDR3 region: CASRKRGDYGYTF. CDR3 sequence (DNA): TGTGCCAGCAGAAAAAGGGGGGACTATGGCTACACCTTC.

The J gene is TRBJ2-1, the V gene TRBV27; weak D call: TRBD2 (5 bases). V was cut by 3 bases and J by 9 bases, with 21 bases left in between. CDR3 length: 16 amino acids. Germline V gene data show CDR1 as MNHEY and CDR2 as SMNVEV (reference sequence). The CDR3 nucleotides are TGTGCCAGCAGTTTCGGTGCTGAGGGCGAGGTGGGTGAGCAGTTCTTC. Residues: CASSFGAEGEVGEQFF.

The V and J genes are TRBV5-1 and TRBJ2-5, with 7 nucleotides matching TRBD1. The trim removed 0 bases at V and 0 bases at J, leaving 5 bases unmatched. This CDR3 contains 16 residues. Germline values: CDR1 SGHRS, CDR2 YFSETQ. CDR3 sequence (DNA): TGCGCCAGCAGCTTGGGGGGACAGATAAACCAAGAGACCCAGTACTTC. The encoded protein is CASSLGGQINQETQYF.

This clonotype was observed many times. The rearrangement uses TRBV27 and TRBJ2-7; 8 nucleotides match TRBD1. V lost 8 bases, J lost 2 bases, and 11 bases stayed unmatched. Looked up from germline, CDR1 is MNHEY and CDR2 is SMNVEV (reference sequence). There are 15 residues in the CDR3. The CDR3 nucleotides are TGTGCCAGCCAAATCAGGGGGCTAGATACCTACGAGCAGTACTTC. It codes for CASQIRGLDTYEQYF.

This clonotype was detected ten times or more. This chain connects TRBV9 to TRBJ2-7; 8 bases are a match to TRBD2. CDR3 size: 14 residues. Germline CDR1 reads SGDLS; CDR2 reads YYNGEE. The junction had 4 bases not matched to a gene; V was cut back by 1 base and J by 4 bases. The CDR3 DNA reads TGTGCCAGCAGCGTAACAGCGGGAGCATACGAGCAGTACTTC. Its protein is CASSVTAGAYEQYF.

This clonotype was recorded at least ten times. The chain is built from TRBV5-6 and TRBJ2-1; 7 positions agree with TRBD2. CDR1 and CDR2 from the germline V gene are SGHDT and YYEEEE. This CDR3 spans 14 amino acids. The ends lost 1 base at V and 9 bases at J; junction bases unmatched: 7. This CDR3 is CASSLLAGEVEQFF. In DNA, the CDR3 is TGTGCCAGCAGCTTGCTGGCGGGAGAGGTTGAGCAGTTCTTC.

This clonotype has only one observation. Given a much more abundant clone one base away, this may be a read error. The CDR3, as DNA: TGTGCCAGCAGCTCGGTGTGGTTACGCACAGATACGCAGTATTTT. Its translation: CASSSVWLRTDTQYF. V is TRBV5-4 and J is TRBJ2-3; no clear D. The germline CDR1 and CDR2 sequences are SGHNT and YYREEE (reference sequence). This CDR3 comprises 15 residues. Trimming cost V 3 bases and J 1 base, with 12 bases left between them.

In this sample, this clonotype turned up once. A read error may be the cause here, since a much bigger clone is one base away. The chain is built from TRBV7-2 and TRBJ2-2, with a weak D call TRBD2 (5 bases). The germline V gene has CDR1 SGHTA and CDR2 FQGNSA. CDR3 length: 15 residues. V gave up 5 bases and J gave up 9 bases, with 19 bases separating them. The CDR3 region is CASSTAHSTGRELFF. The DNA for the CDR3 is TGTGCCAGCAGCACCGCCCATTCGACCGGGAGGGAGCTGTTTTTT.

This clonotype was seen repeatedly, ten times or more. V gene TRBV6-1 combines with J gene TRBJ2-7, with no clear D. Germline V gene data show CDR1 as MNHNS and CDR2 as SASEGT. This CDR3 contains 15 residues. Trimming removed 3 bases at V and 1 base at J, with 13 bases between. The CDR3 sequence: CASSELWAHSYEQYF. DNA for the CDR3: TGTGCCAGCAGTGAGCTTTGGGCCCATTCCTACGAGCAGTACTTC.

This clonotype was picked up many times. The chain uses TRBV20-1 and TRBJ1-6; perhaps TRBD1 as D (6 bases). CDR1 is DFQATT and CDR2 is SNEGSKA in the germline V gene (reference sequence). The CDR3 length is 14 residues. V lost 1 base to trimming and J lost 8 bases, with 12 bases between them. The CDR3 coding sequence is TGCAGTGCTAGAGTCCAGGGGACGGATTCACCCCTCCACTTT. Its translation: CSARVQGTDSPLHF.

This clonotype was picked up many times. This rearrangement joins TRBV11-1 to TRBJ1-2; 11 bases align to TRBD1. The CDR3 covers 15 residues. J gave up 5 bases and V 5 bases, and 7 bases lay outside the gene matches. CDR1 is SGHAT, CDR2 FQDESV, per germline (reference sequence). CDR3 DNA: TGTGCCAGCAGCGGGGCCGGGACAGGGGGATATGGCTACACCTTC. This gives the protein CASSGAGTGGYGYTF.

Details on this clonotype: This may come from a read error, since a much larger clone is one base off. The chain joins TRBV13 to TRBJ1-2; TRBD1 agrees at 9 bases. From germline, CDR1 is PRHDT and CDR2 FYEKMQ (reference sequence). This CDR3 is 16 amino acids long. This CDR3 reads CASSSRGRDRVYGHTF. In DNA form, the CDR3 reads TGTGCCAGCAGCTCGAGAGGCCGGGACAGGGTTTATGGCCACACCTTC.

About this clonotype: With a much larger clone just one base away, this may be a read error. CDR3 DNA sequence: TGTGCCAGCAGTCGACTAGCTGCCTACAATGGGCAGTTCTTC. Protein: CASSRLAAYNGQFF. The chain has TRBV6-5 and TRBJ2-1, with TRBD2 identical over 7 bases. Looked up from germline, CDR1 is MNHEY and CDR2 is SVGAGI. The CDR3 runs to 14 residues.

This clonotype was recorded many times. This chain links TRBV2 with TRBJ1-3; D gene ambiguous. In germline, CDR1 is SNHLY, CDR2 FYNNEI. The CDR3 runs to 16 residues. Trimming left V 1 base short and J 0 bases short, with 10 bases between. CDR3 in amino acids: CASSEGVQTSGNTIYF. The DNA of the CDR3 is TGTGCCAGCAGTGAAGGGGTACAGACCTCTGGAAACACCATATATTTT.

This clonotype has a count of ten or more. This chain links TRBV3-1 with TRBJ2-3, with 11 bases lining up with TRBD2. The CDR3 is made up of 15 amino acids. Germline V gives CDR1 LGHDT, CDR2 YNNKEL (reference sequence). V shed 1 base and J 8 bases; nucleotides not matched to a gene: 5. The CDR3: CASSQVLAGGLTQYF. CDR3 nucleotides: TGTGCCAGCAGCCAAGTTCTAGCGGGAGGCCTTACGCAGTATTTT.